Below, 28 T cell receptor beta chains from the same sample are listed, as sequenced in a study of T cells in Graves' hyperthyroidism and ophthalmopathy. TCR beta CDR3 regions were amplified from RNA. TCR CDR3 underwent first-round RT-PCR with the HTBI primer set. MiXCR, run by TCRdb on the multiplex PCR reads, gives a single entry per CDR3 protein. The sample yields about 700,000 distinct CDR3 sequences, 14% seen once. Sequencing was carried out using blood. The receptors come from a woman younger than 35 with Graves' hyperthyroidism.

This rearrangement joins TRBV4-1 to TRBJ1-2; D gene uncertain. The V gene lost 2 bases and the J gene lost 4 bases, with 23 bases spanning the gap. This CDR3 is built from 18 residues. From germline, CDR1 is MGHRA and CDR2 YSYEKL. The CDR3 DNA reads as TGCGCCAGCAGCCAATTCCGGGCTCCGAAATCAAACTTCTATGGCTACACCTTC. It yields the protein CASSQFRAPKSNFYGYTF.

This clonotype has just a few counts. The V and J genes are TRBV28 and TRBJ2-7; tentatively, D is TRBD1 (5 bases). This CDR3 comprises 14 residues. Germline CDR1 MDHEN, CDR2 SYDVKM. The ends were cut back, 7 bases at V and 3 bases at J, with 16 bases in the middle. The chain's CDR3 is CASTPASRVYEQYF. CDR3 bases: TGTGCCAGCACCCCCGCGAGCAGGGTCTACGAGCAGTACTTC.

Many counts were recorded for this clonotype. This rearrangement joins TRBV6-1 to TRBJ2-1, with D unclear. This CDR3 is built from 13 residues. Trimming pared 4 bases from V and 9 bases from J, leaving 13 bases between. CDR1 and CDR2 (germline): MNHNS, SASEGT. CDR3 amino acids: CASSALPEAEQFF. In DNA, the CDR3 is TGTGCCAGCAGTGCCCTTCCTGAGGCTGAGCAGTTCTTC.

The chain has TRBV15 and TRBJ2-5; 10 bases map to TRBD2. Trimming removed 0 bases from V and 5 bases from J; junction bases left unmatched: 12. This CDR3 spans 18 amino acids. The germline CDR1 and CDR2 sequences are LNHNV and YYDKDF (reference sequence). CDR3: CATSRDLAGVTKRETQYF. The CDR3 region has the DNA TGTGCCACCAGCAGAGATCTAGCGGGGGTAACCAAGAGGGAGACCCAGTACTTC.

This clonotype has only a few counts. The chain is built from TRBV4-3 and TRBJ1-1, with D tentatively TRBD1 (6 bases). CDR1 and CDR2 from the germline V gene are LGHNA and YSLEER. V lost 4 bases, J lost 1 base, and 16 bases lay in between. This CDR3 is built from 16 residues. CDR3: CASSPLPGGANTEAFF. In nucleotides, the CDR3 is TGCGCCAGCAGCCCCCTTCCGGGGGGGGCGAACACTGAAGCTTTCTTT.

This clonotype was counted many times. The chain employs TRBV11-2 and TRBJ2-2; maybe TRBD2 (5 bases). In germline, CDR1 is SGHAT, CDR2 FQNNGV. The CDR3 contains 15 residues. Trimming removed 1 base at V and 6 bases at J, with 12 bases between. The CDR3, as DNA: TGTGCCAGCAGCTTAGCCCCAACTAGTTCCGGGGAGCTGTTTTTT. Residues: CASSLAPTSSGELFF.

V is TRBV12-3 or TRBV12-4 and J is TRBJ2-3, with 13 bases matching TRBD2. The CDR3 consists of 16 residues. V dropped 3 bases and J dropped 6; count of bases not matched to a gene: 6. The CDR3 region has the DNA TGTGCCAGCAGTTTTGGACTAGCGGGAGTAAGGGATACGCAGTATTTT. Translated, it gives CASSFGLAGVRDTQYF.

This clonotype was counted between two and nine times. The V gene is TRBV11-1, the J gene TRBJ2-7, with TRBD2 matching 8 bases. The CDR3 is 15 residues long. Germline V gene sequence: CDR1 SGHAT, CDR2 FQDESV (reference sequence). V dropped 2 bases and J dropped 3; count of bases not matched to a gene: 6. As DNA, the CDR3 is TGTGCCAGCAGCTTAAGACTAGCGAGGCTCTACGAGCAGTACTTC. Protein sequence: CASSLRLARLYEQYF.

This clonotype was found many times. DNA for the CDR3: TGTGCCAGCAGCCAAGATCTAGGGGGAGGGTGGGGCTACAATGAGCAGTTCTTC. Protein product: CASSQDLGGGWGYNEQFF. The chain links TRBV3-1 to TRBJ2-1, with a weak D call TRBD2 (7 bases). The V end was cut by 0 bases, the J end by 3 bases, with 18 bases between. The CDR3 has 18 residues. Germline CDR1 is LGHDT and CDR2 is YNNKEL (reference sequence).

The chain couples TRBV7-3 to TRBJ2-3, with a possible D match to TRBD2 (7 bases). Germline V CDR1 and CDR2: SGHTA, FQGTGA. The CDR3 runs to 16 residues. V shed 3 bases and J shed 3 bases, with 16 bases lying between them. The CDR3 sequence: CASSFKIRGGTDTQYF. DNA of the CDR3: TGTGCCAGCAGCTTTAAGATCAGGGGAGGGACAGATACGCAGTATTTT.

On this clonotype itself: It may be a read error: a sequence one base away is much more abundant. This CDR3 reads CASSHGDICQPQHF. In DNA form, the CDR3 reads TGTGCCAGCAGCCATGGGGACATTTGTCAGCCCCAGCATTTT. This chain links TRBV6-1 with TRBJ1-5, with D tentatively TRBD1 (6 bases). Germline lookup yields CDR1 MNHNS and CDR2 SASEGT. Trimming took 6 bases from V and 6 from J, leaving 15 bases between them. The CDR3 runs to 14 residues.

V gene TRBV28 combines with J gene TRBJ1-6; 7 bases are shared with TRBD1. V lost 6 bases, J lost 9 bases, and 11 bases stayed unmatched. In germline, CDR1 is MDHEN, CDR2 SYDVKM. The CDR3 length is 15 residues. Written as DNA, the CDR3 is TGTGCCAGCAGCCCATCAGGGGGAGGAGGTTCACCCCTCCACTTT. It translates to CASSPSGGGGSPLHF.

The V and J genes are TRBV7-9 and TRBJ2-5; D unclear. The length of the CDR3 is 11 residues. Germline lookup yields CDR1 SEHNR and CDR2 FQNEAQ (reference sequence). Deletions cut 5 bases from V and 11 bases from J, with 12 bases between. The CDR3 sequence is CASSPAVVQYF. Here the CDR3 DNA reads TGTGCCAGCAGCCCCGCCGTTGTTCAGTACTTC.

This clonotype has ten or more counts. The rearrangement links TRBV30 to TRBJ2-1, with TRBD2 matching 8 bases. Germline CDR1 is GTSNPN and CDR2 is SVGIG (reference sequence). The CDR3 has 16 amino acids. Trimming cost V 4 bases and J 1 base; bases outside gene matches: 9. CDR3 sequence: CAWTSSLAGSYNEQFF. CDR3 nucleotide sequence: TGTGCCTGGACCTCCTCCCTAGCGGGTTCCTACAATGAGCAGTTCTTC.

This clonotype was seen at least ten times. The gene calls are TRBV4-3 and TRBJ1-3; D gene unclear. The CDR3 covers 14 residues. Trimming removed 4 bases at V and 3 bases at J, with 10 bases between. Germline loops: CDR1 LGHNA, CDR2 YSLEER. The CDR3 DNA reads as TGCGCCAGCAGCCGAAAAGATGGTGGAAACACCATATATTTT. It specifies CASSRKDGGNTIYF.

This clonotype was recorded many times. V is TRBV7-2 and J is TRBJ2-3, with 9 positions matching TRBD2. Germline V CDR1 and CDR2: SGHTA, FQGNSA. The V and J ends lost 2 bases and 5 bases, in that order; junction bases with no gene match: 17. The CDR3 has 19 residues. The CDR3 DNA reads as TGTGCCAGCAGCTTAAAACGGGTCAGGGCGGGAGGGCATAAAGATACGCAGTATTTT. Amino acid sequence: CASSLKRVRAGGHKDTQYF.

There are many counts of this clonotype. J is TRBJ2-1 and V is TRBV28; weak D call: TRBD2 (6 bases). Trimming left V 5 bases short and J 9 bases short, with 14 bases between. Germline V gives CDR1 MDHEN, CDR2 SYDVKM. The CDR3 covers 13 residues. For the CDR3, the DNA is TGTGCCAGCAGTCACCCCCCCGGGGGTGAGCAGTTCTTC. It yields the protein CASSHPPGGEQFF. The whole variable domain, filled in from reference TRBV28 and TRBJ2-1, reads DVKVTQSSRYLVKRTGEKVFLECVQDMDHENMFWYRQDPGLGLRLIYFSYDVKMKEKGDIPEGYSVSREKKERFSLILESASTNQTSMYLCASSHPPGGEQFFGPGTRLTVL.

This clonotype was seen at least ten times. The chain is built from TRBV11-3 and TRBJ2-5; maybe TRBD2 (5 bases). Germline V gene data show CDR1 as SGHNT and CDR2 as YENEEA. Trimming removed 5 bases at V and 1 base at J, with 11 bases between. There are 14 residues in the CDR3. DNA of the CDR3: TGTGCCAGCAGCCCTTCCCGGGGCCAAGAGACCCAGTACTTC. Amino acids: CASSPSRGQETQYF.

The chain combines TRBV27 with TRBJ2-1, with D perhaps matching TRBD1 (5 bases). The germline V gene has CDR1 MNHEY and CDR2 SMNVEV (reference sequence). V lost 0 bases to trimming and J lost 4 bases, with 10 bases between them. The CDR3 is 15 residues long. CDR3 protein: CASSLSTARYNEQFF. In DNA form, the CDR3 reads TGTGCCAGCAGTTTATCGACAGCGCGGTACAATGAGCAGTTCTTC.

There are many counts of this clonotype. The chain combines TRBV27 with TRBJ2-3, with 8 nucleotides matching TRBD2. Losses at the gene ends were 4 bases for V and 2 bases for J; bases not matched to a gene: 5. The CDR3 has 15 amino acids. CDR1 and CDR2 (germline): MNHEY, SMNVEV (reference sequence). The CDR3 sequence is CASSSERELTDTQYF. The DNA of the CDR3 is TGTGCCAGCAGTTCGGAGCGGGAGCTCACAGATACGCAGTATTTT.

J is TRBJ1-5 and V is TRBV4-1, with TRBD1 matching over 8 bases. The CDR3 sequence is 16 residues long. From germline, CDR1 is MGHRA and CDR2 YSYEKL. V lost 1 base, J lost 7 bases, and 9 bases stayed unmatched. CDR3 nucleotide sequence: TGCGCCAGCAGCCAAGTATTGTCAGGGGGCGGCCAGCCCCAGCATTTT. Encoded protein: CASSQVLSGGGQPQHF.

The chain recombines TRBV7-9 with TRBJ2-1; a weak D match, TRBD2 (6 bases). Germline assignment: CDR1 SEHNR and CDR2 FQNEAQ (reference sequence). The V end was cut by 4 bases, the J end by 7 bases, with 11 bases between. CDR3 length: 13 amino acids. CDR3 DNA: TGTGCCAGCAGCTCGCCCGGGGGTAATGAGCAGTTCTTC. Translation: CASSSPGGNEQFF. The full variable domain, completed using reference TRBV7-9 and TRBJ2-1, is DTGVSQNPRHKITKRGQNVTFRCDPISEHNRLYWYRQTLGQGPEFLTYFQNEAQLEKSRLLSDRFSAERPKGSFSTLEIQRTEQGDSAMYLCASSSPGGNEQFFGPGTRLTVL.

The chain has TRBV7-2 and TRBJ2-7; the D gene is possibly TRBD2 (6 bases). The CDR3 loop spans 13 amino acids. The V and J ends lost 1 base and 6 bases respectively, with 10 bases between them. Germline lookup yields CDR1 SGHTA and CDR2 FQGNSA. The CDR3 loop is CASSLEEGPEQYF. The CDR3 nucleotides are TGTGCCAGCAGCTTAGAGGAGGGCCCCGAGCAGTACTTC. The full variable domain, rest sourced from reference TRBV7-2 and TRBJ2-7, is GAGVSQSPSNKVTEKGKDVELRCDPISGHTALYWYRQSLGQGLEFLIYFQGNSAPDKSGLPSDRFSAERTGGSVSTLTIQRTQQEDSAVYLCASSLEEGPEQYFGPGTRLTVT.

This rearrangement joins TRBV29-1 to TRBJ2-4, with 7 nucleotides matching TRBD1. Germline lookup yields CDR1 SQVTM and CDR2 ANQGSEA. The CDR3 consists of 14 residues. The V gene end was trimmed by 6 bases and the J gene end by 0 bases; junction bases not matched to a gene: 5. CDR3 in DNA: TGCAGCGTGGTAACAGGGGCAGCCAAAAACATTCAGTACTTC. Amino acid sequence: CSVVTGAAKNIQYF.

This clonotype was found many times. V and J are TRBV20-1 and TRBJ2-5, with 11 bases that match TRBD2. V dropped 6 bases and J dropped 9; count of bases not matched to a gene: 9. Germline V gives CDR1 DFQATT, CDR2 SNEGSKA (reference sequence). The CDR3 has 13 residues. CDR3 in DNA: TGCAGTGCCCCGGGGACTAGCGGACAGGCCCAGTACTTC. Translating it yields CSAPGTSGQAQYF.

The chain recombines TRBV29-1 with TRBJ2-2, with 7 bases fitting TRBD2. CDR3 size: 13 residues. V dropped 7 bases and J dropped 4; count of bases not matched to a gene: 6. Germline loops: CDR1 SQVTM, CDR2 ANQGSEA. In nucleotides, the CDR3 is TGCAGCGGTGGGGCGGGAGCCACCGGGGAGCTGTTTTTT. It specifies CSGGAGATGELFF.

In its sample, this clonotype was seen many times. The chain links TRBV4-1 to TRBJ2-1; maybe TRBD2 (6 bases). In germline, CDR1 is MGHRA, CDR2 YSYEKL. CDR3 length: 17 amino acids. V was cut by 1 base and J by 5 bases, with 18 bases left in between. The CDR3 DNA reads TGCGCCAGCAGCCAAGGATCTTCGGGAGAGGGGCACAATGAGCAGTTCTTC. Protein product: CASSQGSSGEGHNEQFF.

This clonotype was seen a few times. CDR3 loop: CASSPTQTGTNTGELFF. The CDR3 DNA sequence: TGTGCCAGCTCACCGACTCAGACTGGGACGAACACCGGGGAGCTGTTTTTT. This rearrangement joins TRBV18 to TRBJ2-2; D gene unclear. V lost 3 bases and J 0 bases, leaving 14 bases between the germline ends. The germline CDR1 and CDR2 sequences are KGHSH and LQKENI. The CDR3 runs to 17 residues. Supplemented by reference TRBV18 and TRBJ2-2, the full variable domain reads NAGVMQNPRHLVRRRGQEARLRCSPMKGHSHVYWYRQLPEEGLKFMVYLQKENIIDESGMPKERFSAEFPKEGPSILRIQQVVRGDSAAYFCASSPTQTGTNTGELFFGEGSRLTVL.